This T cell receptor (beta chain) comes out of a study of response to subunit inactivated influenza vaccine. Study-level findings and limits: The study's authors posited that every seasonal influenza vaccination enlists few new T cells.

Germline CDR1 reads SQVTM; CDR2 reads ANQGSEA. This CDR3 is built from 13 residues. The trim removed 4 bases at V and 9 bases at J, leaving 2 bases unmatched. This clonotype appeared many times. Its antigen is currently unknown. TCRdb fed the RT-PCR reads into MiXCR, producing one record per CDR3 protein. The table lists around 320,000 distinct CDR3 sequences, roughly 20% of them singletons. The sequencing used PBMCs from blood, collected about 20 months after vaccination. The sequence was obtained from a man aged 50-75 years who received an inactivated influenza vaccine. The genes are TRBV29-1 and TRBJ1-6; 11 bases agree with TRBD1. DNA of the CDR3: TGCAGCGTTGGGGGGACAGGGGGTTCACCCCTCCACTTT. It codes for CSVGGTGGSPLHF.